One sample yielded the 29 T cell receptor beta chains listed below, sequenced in a study of regulatory T cells in long-lasting Graves disease. Combining iRepertoire HTBI primers with Arm-PCR of CDR3 regions, the authors built TCR beta libraries. TCRdb redid the calling of the multiplex PCR reads with MiXCR, one entry per CDR3 protein. This sample has around 320,000 distinct CDR3 sequences; roughly a sixth occur once, and the top ten carry 25% to 30%. As for time point: newly diagnosed GD, antithyroid drugs for less than 3 months. Isolated PBMC RNA provided the starting material for the TCR library. Another study also made use of these data, one on T cells in Graves' hyperthyroidism and ophthalmopathy.

Sequences were derived from peripheral blood mononuclear cells (PBMCs), sampled at new diagnosis, from a patient treated with antithyroid drugs. These receptors were taken from a man aged 40-49 years with Graves disease.

This clonotype was detected a few times. This rearrangement joins TRBV7-9 to TRBJ1-3, with 8 bases fitting TRBD1. The germline V gene has CDR1 SEHNR and CDR2 FQNEAQ (reference sequence). The CDR3 covers 16 residues. The ends lost 10 bases at V and 4 bases at J; junction bases unmatched: 15. The CDR3 is CAIERQGSSRGNTIYF. In nucleotides, the CDR3 is TGTGCCATCGAGAGACAGGGGTCTTCTCGGGGAAACACCATATATTTT.

This clonotype has only one observation. The chain recombines TRBV29-1 with TRBJ1-5; no clear D gene. From germline, CDR1 is SQVTM and CDR2 ANQGSEA. The ends were cut back, 5 bases at V and 1 base at J, with 9 bases in the middle. The CDR3 has 13 amino acids. In DNA, the CDR3 is TGCAGCGTTCGGGGAAGCAGCAATCAGCCCCAGCATTTT. Translated: CSVRGSSNQPQHF.

The table lists this clonotype with many counts. At one of its ends the junction is not consistent with the germline gene, which may arise from a read error. V gene TRBV5-1 combines with J gene TRBJ1-1; D might be TRBD1 (5 bases). CDR3 length: 14 amino acids. Germline V gene data show CDR1 as SGHRS and CDR2 as YFSETQ. CDR3 in amino acids: CASSLTGGGTEAFF. Written as DNA, the CDR3 is TGTGCCAGCAGCTTAACCGGGGGAGGCACTGAAGCTTTCTTT.

The chain combines TRBV5-1 with TRBJ2-1; 7 positions match TRBD1. This CDR3 spans 15 amino acids. Germline CDR1 reads SGHRS; CDR2 reads YFSETQ. The ends lost 4 bases at V and 2 bases at J; junction bases unmatched: 6. CDR3 in DNA: TGCGCCAGCAGCATGACAGGGCCTACCTACAATGAGCAGTTCTTC. Protein product: CASSMTGPTYNEQFF.

The chain is built from TRBV19 and TRBJ2-2; 8 bases agree with TRBD2. The J segment lost 0 bases and the V segment lost 7 bases, leaving 7 bases of the junction unmatched. Germline V gene data show CDR1 as LNHDA and CDR2 as SQIVND (reference sequence). The CDR3 is 16 residues long. CDR3 in DNA: TGTGCCAGTAATCGAGCGGGGGAGCCGAACACCGGGGAGCTGTTTTTT. This sequence encodes CASNRAGEPNTGELFF.

The sample holds a few counts of this clonotype. The V gene is TRBV20-1, the J gene TRBJ2-3; no firm D call. The end of the DNA is better explained by TRBJ2-5, so the J call may be wrong. Looked up from germline, CDR1 is DFQATT and CDR2 is SNEGSKA (reference sequence). CDR3 size: 13 residues. The CDR3 bases are TGCAGTTCCTTAGTCCGGCCTAGGACGACCCAGTACTTC. Protein: CSSLVRPRTTQYF.

This clonotype was picked up many times. This chain uses TRBV5-1 with TRBJ2-1; the match to TRBD2 covers 8 bases. The CDR3 spans 16 residues. Germline assignment: CDR1 SGHRS and CDR2 YFSETQ. V lost 4 bases to trimming and J lost 0 bases; unmatched junction nucleotides: 6. CDR3 loop: CASSHEAGASYNEQFF. The CDR3 nucleotides read TGCGCCAGCAGCCATGAAGCGGGGGCCTCCTACAATGAGCAGTTCTTC.

Ten or more counts support this clonotype. CDR3 DNA sequence: TGTGCCAGCAGCTCACCCGGACAGGGGGCTTCTAGCACAGATACGCAGTATTTT. Protein: CASSSPGQGASSTDTQYF. The V gene is TRBV7-9, the J gene TRBJ2-3; TRBD1 matches 11 bases. Germline loops: CDR1 SEHNR, CDR2 FQNEAQ (reference sequence). This CDR3 is 18 amino acids long. V shed 4 bases, J shed 0 bases, and the junction held 9 bases outside the gene matches.

The rearrangement links TRBV28 to TRBJ2-5, with TRBD2 identical over 7 bases. Germline trimming cut 6 bases from V and 5 bases from J; bases unmatched to any gene: 9. CDR3 length: 14 residues. Germline V gives CDR1 MDHEN, CDR2 SYDVKM. This chain's CDR3 is CASRSHGGMETQYF. The CDR3 DNA is TGTGCCAGCAGATCCCACGGGGGGATGGAGACCCAGTACTTC.

This clonotype was seen at least ten times. The genes are TRBV28 and TRBJ2-7, with 8 bases aligning to TRBD1. The V and J ends lost 2 bases and 3 bases, in that order; junction bases with no gene match: 3. Germline V CDR1 and CDR2: MDHEN, SYDVKM. The CDR3 loop spans 14 amino acids. The CDR3 sequence is CASSLAGQVYEQYF. In DNA form, the CDR3 reads TGTGCCAGCAGTTTAGCGGGACAGGTCTACGAGCAGTACTTC.

V and J are TRBV3-1 and TRBJ1-1, with D perhaps matching TRBD1 (6 bases). Trimming removed 2 bases from V and 3 bases from J, with 16 bases in between. This CDR3 is built from 16 residues. Germline lookup yields CDR1 LGHDT and CDR2 YNNKEL (reference sequence). In DNA, the CDR3 is TGTGCCAGCAGCCAACCATTCCTTACAGGGCACACTGAAGCTTTCTTT. This gives the protein CASSQPFLTGHTEAFF.

This clonotype was seen a handful of times. V and J are TRBV20-1 and TRBJ2-5; a possible D gene is TRBD2 (5 bases). Trimming cost V 4 bases and J 13 bases, with 13 bases left between them. Germline assignment: CDR1 DFQATT and CDR2 SNEGSKA (reference sequence). CDR3 length: 10 amino acids. CDR3 residues: CSAINEGLYF. CDR3 DNA: TGCAGTGCTATAAACGAGGGCTTGTACTTC.

This clonotype occurred many times. The CDR3 spells CASSLRASYGYTF. In DNA, the CDR3 is TGTGCCAGTAGTTTGAGGGCCAGCTATGGCTACACCTTC. The V and J genes are TRBV19 and TRBJ1-2; D gene uncertain. The germline V gene encodes CDR1 LNHDA and CDR2 SQIVND (reference sequence). The CDR3 sequence is 13 residues long. V was trimmed by 5 bases and J by 4 bases, leaving 11 bases between them.

As DNA, the CDR3 is TGCGCCAGCAGCCAAAGAGCGGGGGGGCAGGTTGAGCAGTTCTTC. Amino acids: CASSQRAGGQVEQFF. The genes are TRBV5-1 and TRBJ2-1, with 10 bases identical to TRBD2. The germline CDR1 and CDR2 sequences are SGHRS and YFSETQ. Trimming removed 4 bases from V and 9 bases from J; junction bases left unmatched: 10. The CDR3 has 15 amino acids.

This clonotype came up many times. This chain's CDR3 is CASSLSGEFRDTQYF. Here the CDR3 DNA reads TGTGCCAGCAGCTTGTCAGGGGAGTTTCGAGATACGCAGTATTTT. The chain recombines TRBV5-8 with TRBJ2-3, with D perhaps TRBD1 (6 bases). The V gene lost 1 base and the J gene lost 5 bases, with 14 bases spanning the gap. The CDR3 has 15 amino acids. Germline V gene data show CDR1 as SGHTS and CDR2 as YDEGEE.

The chain links TRBV24-1 to TRBJ1-5; D not resolved. V dropped 2 bases and J dropped 7 bases, with 8 bases sitting between them. Looked up from germline, CDR1 is KGHDR and CDR2 is SFDVKD. There are 13 residues in the CDR3. The CDR3 nucleotides are TGTGCCACCAGTGATTACGGGTCCCAGCCCCAGCATTTT. Translating gives CATSDYGSQPQHF.

In its sample, this clonotype was seen a few times. The gene calls are TRBV29-1 and TRBJ2-1; D is uncertain. Trimming left V 3 bases short and J 12 bases short, with 6 bases between. The germline gives CDR1 SQVTM, CDR2 ANQGSEA. The CDR3 consists of 9 residues. The CDR3 protein is CSVEVPQFF. DNA for the CDR3: TGCAGCGTTGAGGTCCCGCAGTTCTTC.

This clonotype was picked up a small number of times. V and J are TRBV20-1 and TRBJ2-1; a possible D gene is TRBD2 (7 bases). Germline V gene data show CDR1 as DFQATT and CDR2 as SNEGSKA (reference sequence). Trimming took 6 bases from V and 9 from J, leaving 18 bases between them. The CDR3 totals 13 residues. The CDR3 nucleotides read TGCAGTGCCAAAAACGGGGGGCACTCTGAGCAGTTCTTC. As protein: CSAKNGGHSEQFF.

As to this clonotype: A read error may explain this, as a much larger clone is one base away. V gene TRBV18 combines with J gene TRBJ2-5; 10 positions match TRBD2. Germline CDR1 reads KGHSH; CDR2 reads LQKENI. CDR3 size: 16 residues. DNA for the CDR3: TGTGCCAGCTCACCACGAACTAGCGGGGCCCAAGGGACCCAGTACTTC. Protein: CASSPRTSGAQGTQYF.

This clonotype was observed many times. The CDR3 loop reads CASSLEGQGVEQYF. For the CDR3, the DNA is TGTGCCAGCAGCTTAGAGGGACAGGGTGTCGAGCAGTACTTC. The chain is built from TRBV7-9 and TRBJ2-7, with 9 bases lining up with TRBD1. The length of the CDR3 is 14 residues. The ends lost 1 base at V and 6 bases at J; junction bases unmatched: 4. Germline assignment: CDR1 SEHNR and CDR2 FQNEAQ (reference sequence).

In its sample, this clonotype was seen many times. The chain uses TRBV20-1 and TRBJ2-5; 11 bases line up with TRBD2. The CDR3 runs to 16 residues. Looked up from germline, CDR1 is DFQATT and CDR2 is SNEGSKA (reference sequence). Unmatched junction bases numbered 9, after V lost 1 base and J lost 5 bases. CDR3 nucleotides: TGCAGTGCTAGAGTTTATAGCGGGGGGGATCCGGAGACCCAGTACTTC. It is translated as CSARVYSGGDPETQYF.

The chain is built from TRBV2 and TRBJ1-4, with D possibly matching TRBD1 (5 bases). This CDR3 spans 15 amino acids. V dropped 0 bases and J dropped 7 bases, with 12 bases sitting between them. Germline loops: CDR1 SNHLY, CDR2 FYNNEI. CDR3 in amino acids: CASSEAAGGGEKLFF. The CDR3 nucleotides read TGTGCCAGCAGTGAAGCTGCGGGGGGTGGTGAAAAACTGTTTTTT.

V usage is TRBV12-3 or TRBV12-4 and J usage is TRBJ2-2; TRBD2 matches 12 bases. Unmatched junction bases numbered 8, after V lost 4 bases and J lost 8 bases. The CDR3 length is 16 residues. CDR3 in amino acids: CASSYRLAGDLGELFF. The CDR3 bases are TGTGCCAGCAGTTACCGACTAGCGGGGGACCTTGGGGAGCTGTTTTTT.

This clonotype was recorded many times. The DNA of the CDR3 is TGCGCCAGCAGCTTGGGGGGACAGGGGTTCTACGAGCAGTACTTC. Its protein product is CASSLGGQGFYEQYF. The gene calls are TRBV5-1 and TRBJ2-7; the match to TRBD1 covers 10 bases. Trimming removed 0 bases from V and 3 bases from J; junction bases left unmatched: 3. The CDR3 contains 15 residues. Germline-derived CDR1 and CDR2 are SGHRS and YFSETQ. Looking up the rest from reference TRBV5-1 and TRBJ2-7 gives the full variable domain: KAGVTQTPRYLIKTRGQQVTLSCSPISGHRSVSWYQQTPGQGLQFLFEYFSETQRNKGNFPGRFSGRQFSNSRSEMNVSTLELGDSALYLCASSLGGQGFYEQYFGPGTRLTVT.

This clonotype was seen ten or more times. The genes are TRBV20-1 and TRBJ2-5, with D maybe TRBD1 (5 bases). Trimming took 3 bases from V and 4 from J, leaving 21 bases between them. The CDR3 is made up of 16 amino acids. The germline CDR1 and CDR2 sequences are DFQATT and SNEGSKA (reference sequence). The CDR3 spells CSASIPRRAVPETQYF. The CDR3 DNA follows: TGCAGTGCTAGTATCCCCCGCAGGGCGGTCCCAGAGACCCAGTACTTC.

V gene TRBV27 combines with J gene TRBJ2-6; no firm D call. V dropped 10 bases and J dropped 3 bases, with 7 bases sitting between them. Germline CDR1 MNHEY, CDR2 SMNVEV (reference sequence). The CDR3 extends over 12 amino acids. The CDR3 spells CATRSGANVLTF. The CDR3 DNA reads as TGTGCCACCAGAAGTGGGGCCAACGTCCTGACTTTC.

The genes are TRBV27 and TRBJ2-3; 7 bases match TRBD2. Losses at the gene ends were 5 bases for V and 10 bases for J; bases not matched to a gene: 9. Germline assignment: CDR1 MNHEY and CDR2 SMNVEV (reference sequence). The length of the CDR3 is 13 residues. The CDR3 spells CASSPRTSGAQYF. The CDR3 DNA reads as TGTGCCAGCAGTCCCAGGACTAGTGGGGCGCAGTATTTT.

This clonotype was detected ten times or more. The rearrangement links TRBV11-2 to TRBJ2-1; 11 positions agree with TRBD2. The junction had 12 bases not matched to a gene; V was cut back by 5 bases and J by 6 bases. The CDR3 covers 17 residues. Germline V gene data show CDR1 as SGHAT and CDR2 as FQNNGV. CDR3 in amino acids: CASSGRLAGRFGNEQFF. The CDR3 bases are TGTGCCAGCAGCGGACGACTAGCGGGGCGGTTCGGCAATGAGCAGTTCTTC.

This clonotype was seen at least ten times. This rearrangement joins TRBV30 to TRBJ1-1; D is unresolved. V was cut by 0 bases and J by 3 bases, with 14 bases left in between. The germline V gene has CDR1 GTSNPN and CDR2 SVGIG (reference sequence). This CDR3 has 15 amino acids. CDR3 sequence (DNA): TGTGCCTGGAGTGTGAGGCGCCGGTGGTACACTGAAGCTTTCTTT. Translating it yields CAWSVRRRWYTEAFF.